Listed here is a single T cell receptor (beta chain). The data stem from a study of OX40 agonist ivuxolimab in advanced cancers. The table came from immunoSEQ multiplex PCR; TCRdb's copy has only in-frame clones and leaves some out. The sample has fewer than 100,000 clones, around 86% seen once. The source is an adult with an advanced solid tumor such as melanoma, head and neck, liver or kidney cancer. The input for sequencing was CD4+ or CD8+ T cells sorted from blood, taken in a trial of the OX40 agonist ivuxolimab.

This CDR3 reads CATGELAGLGSYNEQFF. The DNA of the CDR3 is TGTGCCACCGGGGAGCTAGCGGGGCTCGGCTCCTACAATGAGCAGTTCTTC. The rearrangement uses TRBV15 and TRBJ2-1, with TRBD2 matching over 9 bases. In germline, CDR1 is LNHNV, CDR2 YYDKDF (reference sequence). This CDR3 contains 17 residues. The junction had 11 bases not matched to a gene; V was cut back by 8 bases and J by 0 bases.